The T cell receptor (beta chain) described here comes from a study of T-cell memory formation after mild COVID-19. On the study more broadly: Clusters of TCRs were largely donor specific.

This clonotype was found a few times. Trimming took off 4 bases at V and 0 bases at J, with 10 bases between the two ends. CDR1 LGHDT and CDR2 YNNKEL come from the germline V gene (reference sequence). The CDR3 covers 15 residues. TCRdb used MiXCR to reprocess the 5' RACE reads, holding one entry per CDR3 protein. This repertoire shows 25,000 to 35,000 distinct CDR3 sequences, around a fifth found once; its top ten account for 1.5%. The TCR comes from an adult who had mild COVID-19 (a few samples of this study predate the infection). Cell type and time point are not known. The genes are TRBV3-1 and TRBJ1-3, with D perhaps matching TRBD1 (6 bases). The sample consisted of PBMCs or a T cell subset sorted from them (not recorded which). Here the CDR3 reads CASSRQVTSGNTIYF. CDR3 nucleotides: TGTGCCAGCAGCCGACAGGTTACCTCTGGAAACACCATATATTTT. Combining the CDR3 with reference TRBV3-1 and TRBJ1-3 gives the whole variable domain DTAVSQTPKYLVTQMGNDKSIKCEQNLGHDTMYWYKQDSKKFLKIMFSYNNKELIINETVPNRFSPKSPDKAHLNLHINSLELGDSAVYFCASSRQVTSGNTIYFGEGSWLTVV.